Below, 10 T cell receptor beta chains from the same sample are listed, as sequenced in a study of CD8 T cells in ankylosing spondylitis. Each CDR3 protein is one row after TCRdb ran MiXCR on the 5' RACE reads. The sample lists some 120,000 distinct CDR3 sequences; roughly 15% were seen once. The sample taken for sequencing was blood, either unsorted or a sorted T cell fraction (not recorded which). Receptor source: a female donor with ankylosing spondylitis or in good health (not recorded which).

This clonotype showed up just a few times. The CDR3 protein is CASSEGQTSNQPQHF. The CDR3 DNA is TGTGCCAGCAGTGAAGGACAGACCAGCAATCAGCCCCAGCATTTT. V and J are TRBV25-1 and TRBJ1-5; D is perhaps TRBD1 (6 bases). This CDR3 is built from 15 residues. The V gene lost 2 bases and the J gene lost 1 base, with 9 bases spanning the gap. CDR1 MGHDK and CDR2 SYGVNS come from the germline V gene.

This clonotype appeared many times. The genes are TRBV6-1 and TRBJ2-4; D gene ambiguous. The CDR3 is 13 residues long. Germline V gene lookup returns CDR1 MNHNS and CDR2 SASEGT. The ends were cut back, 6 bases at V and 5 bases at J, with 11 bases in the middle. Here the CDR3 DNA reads TGTGCCAGCAGCGTCGGAACAGAAAACATTCAGTACTTC. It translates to CASSVGTENIQYF.

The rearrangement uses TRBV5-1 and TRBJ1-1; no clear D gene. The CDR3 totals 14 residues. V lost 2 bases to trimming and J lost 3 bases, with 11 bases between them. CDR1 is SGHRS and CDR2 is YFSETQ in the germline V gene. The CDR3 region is CASSFSTRDTEAFF. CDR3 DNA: TGCGCCAGCAGCTTCAGTACAAGGGACACTGAAGCTTTCTTT.

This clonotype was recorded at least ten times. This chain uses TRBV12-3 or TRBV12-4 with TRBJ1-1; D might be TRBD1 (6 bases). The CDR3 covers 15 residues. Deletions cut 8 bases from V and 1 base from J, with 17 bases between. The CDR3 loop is CASGPGGAPNTEAFF. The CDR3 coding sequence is TGTGCCAGCGGTCCTGGGGGCGCCCCGAACACTGAAGCTTTCTTT.

As DNA, the CDR3 is TGTGCCAGCTCACCAAAGGAGAACACTGAAGCTTTCTTT. Translation gives CASSPKENTEAFF. This chain links TRBV18 with TRBJ1-1; no clear D. The CDR3 spans 13 residues. Trimming pared 2 bases from V and 1 base from J, leaving 5 bases between. Germline-derived CDR1 and CDR2 are KGHSH and LQKENI.

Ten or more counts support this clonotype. The CDR3 reads CASSQWERDNEQFF. In DNA, the CDR3 is TGTGCCAGCAGTCAATGGGAGCGAGACAATGAGCAGTTCTTC. The chain uses TRBV12-3 or TRBV12-4 and TRBJ2-1, with a tentative D call TRBD2 (5 bases). The CDR3 is made up of 14 amino acids. The germline V and J ends were trimmed by 5 bases and 5 bases, with 13 bases remaining between them.

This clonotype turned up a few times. The CDR3 coding sequence is TGTGCCAGCAGCTCCACCCGGCCGGGGGCCGTCTACAATGAGCAGTTCTTC. It codes for CASSSTRPGAVYNEQFF. The rearrangement joins TRBV7-3 to TRBJ2-1; D tentatively reads TRBD1 or TRBD2 (6 bases each). Germline CDR1 and CDR2: SGHTA and FQGTGA. The length of the CDR3 is 17 residues. Between the trimmed V and J ends, which lost 4 bases and 3 bases, there was a span of 19 bases.

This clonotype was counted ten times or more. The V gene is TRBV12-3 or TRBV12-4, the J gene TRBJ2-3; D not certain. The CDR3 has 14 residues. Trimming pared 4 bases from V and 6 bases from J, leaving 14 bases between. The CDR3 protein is CASSSYGVMDTQYF. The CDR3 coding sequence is TGTGCCAGCAGTTCGTATGGGGTTATGGATACGCAGTATTTT.

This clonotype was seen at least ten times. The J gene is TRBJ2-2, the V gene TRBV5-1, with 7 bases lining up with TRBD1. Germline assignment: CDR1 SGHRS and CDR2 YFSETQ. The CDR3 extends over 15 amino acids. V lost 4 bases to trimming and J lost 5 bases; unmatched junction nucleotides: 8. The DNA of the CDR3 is TGCGCCAGCAGCGTCGGGACAGCTGGAACCGGGGAGCTGTTTTTT. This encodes CASSVGTAGTGELFF.

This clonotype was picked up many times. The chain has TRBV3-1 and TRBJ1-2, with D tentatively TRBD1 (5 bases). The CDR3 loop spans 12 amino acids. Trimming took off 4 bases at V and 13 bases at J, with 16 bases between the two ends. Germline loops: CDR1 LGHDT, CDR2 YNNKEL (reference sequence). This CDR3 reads CASSLGTDYGTF. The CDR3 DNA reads TGTGCCAGCAGCCTCGGGACGGATTATGGCACCTTC. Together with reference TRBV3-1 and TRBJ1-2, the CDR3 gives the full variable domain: DTAVSQTPKYLVTQMGNDKSIKCEQNLGHDTMYWYKQDSKKFLKIMFSYNNKELIINETVPNRFSPKSPDKAHLNLHINSLELGDSAVYFCASSLGTDYGTFGSGTRLTVV.